A selection of T cell receptor beta chains follows, all from one sample in a study of blood T cell repertoires in COVID-19. Assay used: immunoSEQ multiplex PCR; TCRdb lists only in-frame clones, some missing. The sample shows about 410,000 clones, approximately 90% of them seen only once. The sequenced material came from peripheral blood. The receptors were sampled from a young woman with active or convalescent COVID-19. Both conserved end residues are part of each CDR3. Size is omitted from some rows. Given values are once, few, many or a class for expanded clones.

clone size: NA
J gene: TRBJ2-6
V gene: TRBV2
CDR3 protein: CASSDRGVGANVLTF

clone size: NA
J gene: TRBJ2-1
V gene: TRBV3-1/TRBV3-2
CDR3 protein: CASSHRTSGDYNEQFF

clone size: NA
J gene: TRBJ1-2
V gene: TRBV19
CDR3 protein: CASSMRESPTGYTF

clone size: NA
J gene: TRBJ2-3
V gene: TRBV10-1
CDR3 protein: CASSLTGAVEDTQYF

clone size: NA
J gene: TRBJ2-1
V gene: TRBV3-1/TRBV3-2
CDR3 protein: CASSQRLAERGNEQFF

clone size: NA
J gene: TRBJ2-1
V gene: TRBV6-5
CDR3 protein: CASSYAGLAEQFF

clone size: NA
J gene: TRBJ2-3
V gene: TRBV10-3
CDR3 protein: CAISVGLAGGADTQYF

clone size: NA
J gene: TRBJ2-7
V gene: TRBV7-9
CDR3 protein: CASSPSADYEQYF

clone size: once
J gene: TRBJ2-5
V gene: TRBV12-3/TRBV12-4
CDR3 protein: CASSFRDQETQYF

clone size: once
J gene: TRBJ2-7
V gene: TRBV11-2
CDR3 protein: CASSSYRGGTYEQYF

clone size: NA
J gene: TRBJ1-2
V gene: TRBV5-6
CDR3 protein: CASSLDRGGGGYTF

clone size: NA
J gene: TRBJ2-5
V gene: TRBV7-2
CDR3 protein: CASSYPSGAGGETQYF

clone size: NA
J gene: TRBJ1-6
V gene: TRBV7-6
CDR3 protein: CATSVGDNSPLHF

clone size: NA
J gene: TRBJ1-2
V gene: TRBV28
CDR3 protein: CASSLSAGIYGYTF

clone size: few
J gene: TRBJ2-2
V gene: TRBV6-6
CDR3 protein: CASSYGGTSTGELFF

clone size: NA
J gene: TRBJ1-2
V gene: TRBV11-2
CDR3 protein: CASAAPGTGVWGYTF

clone size: NA
J gene: TRBJ1-4
V gene: TRBV12-3/TRBV12-4
CDR3 protein: CASSSPGGEKLFF

clone size: NA
J gene: TRBJ2-7
V gene: TRBV12-2
CDR3 protein: CASRPPRVTEYF

clone size: NA
J gene: TRBJ2-5
V gene: TRBV30
CDR3 protein: CAWSSSLGPGGETQYF

clone size: once
J gene: TRBJ2-2
V gene: TRBV4-1
CDR3 protein: CASSQAKRSGELFF

clone size: NA
J gene: TRBJ1-4
V gene: TRBV18
CDR3 protein: CASSRGQGDEKLFF

clone size: NA
J gene: TRBJ1-3
V gene: TRBV27
CDR3 protein: CASSLGQGAYTIYF

clone size: NA
J gene: TRBJ1-6
V gene: TRBV2
CDR3 protein: CASSADSLPNSPLHF

clone size: few
J gene: TRBJ1-6
V gene: TRBV10-1
CDR3 protein: CASSYQDNSPLHF

clone size: NA
J gene: TRBJ1-6
V gene: TRBV6-5
CDR3 protein: CASIDDRGWNSPLHF

clone size: NA
J gene: TRBJ2-5
V gene: TRBV6-6
CDR3 protein: CASMPSGGQEAQYF

clone size: NA
J gene: TRBJ2-2
V gene: TRBV11-2
CDR3 protein: CASSSPLAGRAGELFF

clone size: NA
J gene: TRBJ1-1
V gene: TRBV29-1
CDR3 protein: CSVEDVPAEAFF

clone size: once
J gene: TRBJ1-2
V gene: TRBV27
CDR3 protein: CASSLGPGPYGYTF

clone size: NA
J gene: TRBJ2-3
V gene: TRBV27
CDR3 protein: CASSLVGLAGEGTDTQYF

clone size: NA
J gene: TRBJ2-1
V gene: TRBV10-1
CDR3 protein: CASSVGLGLVSYNEQFF

clone size: NA
J gene: TRBJ1-5
V gene: TRBV2
CDR3 protein: CASSEDNGGNQPQHF

clone size: once
J gene: TRBJ1-2
V gene: TRBV2
CDR3 protein: CASSEGAGGYTF

clone size: NA
J gene: TRBJ1-2
V gene: TRBV24-1
CDR3 protein: CATSDESGYGYTF

clone size: NA
J gene: TRBJ1-1
V gene: TRBV5-1
CDR3 protein: CASSFGQGVAFF

clone size: NA
J gene: TRBJ2-7
V gene: TRBV7-9
CDR3 protein: CASSPPSLGPLHEQYF

clone size: NA
J gene: TRBJ1-3
V gene: TRBV16
CDR3 protein: CASSRGGFEVGNTIYF

clone size: many
J gene: TRBJ2-7
V gene: TRBV19
CDR3 protein: CASSITPDRGPYEQYF

clone size: once
J gene: TRBJ2-1
V gene: TRBV25-1
CDR3 protein: CASSVAGGPHNEQFF

clone size: NA
J gene: TRBJ1-2
V gene: TRBV6-5
CDR3 protein: CASSYSVQGSYTF

clone size: few
J gene: TRBJ1-4
V gene: TRBV7-8
CDR3 protein: CASSQERSANEKLFF

clone size: NA
J gene: TRBJ2-3
V gene: TRBV18
CDR3 protein: CASSPQGEDTQYF

clone size: NA
J gene: TRBJ2-2
V gene: TRBV11-3
CDR3 protein: CASSLGLPNTGELFF

clone size: NA
J gene: TRBJ2-1
V gene: TRBV19
CDR3 protein: CASSASGTPSYNEQFF

clone size: few
J gene: TRBJ2-2
V gene: TRBV10-2
CDR3 protein: CASMSGRVPGELFF

clone size: NA
J gene: TRBJ2-7
V gene: TRBV6-5
CDR3 protein: CASTSGSYEQYF

clone size: once
J gene: TRBJ2-1
V gene: TRBV7-9
CDR3 protein: CASSLGGQGYNEQFF

clone size: NA
J gene: TRBJ2-1
V gene: TRBV5-4
CDR3 protein: CASSPRDRGPGNEQFF

clone size: once
J gene: TRBJ2-1
V gene: TRBV4-2
CDR3 protein: CASSPAGGTNEQFF

clone size: NA
J gene: TRBJ1-2
V gene: TRBV11-2
CDR3 protein: CASSLREPYGYTF

clone size: NA
J gene: TRBJ2-7
V gene: TRBV5-5
CDR3 protein: CASSLHGAYEQYF